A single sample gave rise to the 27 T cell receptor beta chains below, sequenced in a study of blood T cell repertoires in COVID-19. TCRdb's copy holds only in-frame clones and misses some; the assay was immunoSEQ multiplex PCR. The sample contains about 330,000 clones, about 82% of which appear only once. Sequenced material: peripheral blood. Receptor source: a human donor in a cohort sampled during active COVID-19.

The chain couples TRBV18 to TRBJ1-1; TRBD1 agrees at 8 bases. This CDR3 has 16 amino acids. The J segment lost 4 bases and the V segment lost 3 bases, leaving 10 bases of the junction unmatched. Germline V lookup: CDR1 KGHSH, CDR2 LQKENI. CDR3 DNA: TGTGCCAGCTCACCCCGAGCAGGGGGCGGTAGCACTGAAGCTTTCTTT. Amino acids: CASSPRAGGGSTEAFF.

Here the CDR3 reads CASKLGIGYGYTF. The CDR3 DNA reads as TGTGCCAGTAAGCTCGGTATCGGCTATGGCTACACCTTC. The chain is built from TRBV19 and TRBJ1-2; D not certain. The CDR3 contains 13 residues. Deletions cut 7 bases from V and 4 bases from J, with 13 bases between. Looked up from germline, CDR1 is LNHDA and CDR2 is SQIVND (reference sequence).

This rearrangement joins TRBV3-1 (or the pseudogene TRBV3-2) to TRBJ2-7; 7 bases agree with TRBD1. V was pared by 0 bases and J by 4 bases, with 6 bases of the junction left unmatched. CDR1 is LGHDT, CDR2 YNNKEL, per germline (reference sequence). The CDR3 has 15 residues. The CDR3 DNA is TGTGCCAGCAGCCAAGATGGTGACAGGGTGTACGAGCAGTACTTC. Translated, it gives CASSQDGDRVYEQYF.

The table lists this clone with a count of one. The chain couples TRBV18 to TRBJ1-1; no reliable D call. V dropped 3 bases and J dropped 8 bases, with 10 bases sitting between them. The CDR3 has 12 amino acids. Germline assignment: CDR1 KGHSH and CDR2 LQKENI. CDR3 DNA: TGTGCCAGCTCACCGTCCCAGGCCGAAGCTTTCTTT. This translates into CASSPSQAEAFF.

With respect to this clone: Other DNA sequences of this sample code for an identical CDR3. CDR3 sequence (DNA): TGTGCCAGCAGTGAGGTCCGGGGGGGACAGCCCCAGCATTTT. This gives the protein CASSEVRGGQPQHF. V gene TRBV2 combines with J gene TRBJ1-5; possibly TRBD1 for D (5 bases). CDR1 and CDR2 (germline): SNHLY, FYNNEI. CDR3 length: 14 amino acids. With 3 bases removed from V and 7 bases from J, the gap between germline ends came to 13 bases. The whole variable domain, filled in from reference TRBV2 and TRBJ1-5, reads EPEVTQTPSHQVTQMGQEVILRCVPISNHLYFYWYRQILGQKVEFLVSFYNNEISEKSEIFDDQFSVERPDGSNFTLKIRSTKLEDSAMYFCASSEVRGGQPQHFGDGTRLSIL.

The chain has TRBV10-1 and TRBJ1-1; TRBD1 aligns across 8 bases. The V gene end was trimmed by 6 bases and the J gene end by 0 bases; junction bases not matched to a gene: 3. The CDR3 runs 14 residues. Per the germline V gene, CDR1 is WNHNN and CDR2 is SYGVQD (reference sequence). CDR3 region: CASSGQGVNTEAFF. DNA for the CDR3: TGCGCCAGCAGCGGACAGGGTGTGAACACTGAAGCTTTCTTT.

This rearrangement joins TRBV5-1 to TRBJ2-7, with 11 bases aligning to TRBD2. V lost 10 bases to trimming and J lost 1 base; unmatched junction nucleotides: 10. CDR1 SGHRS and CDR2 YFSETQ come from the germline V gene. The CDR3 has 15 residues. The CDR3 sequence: CASQGGTSGSYEQYF. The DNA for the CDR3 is TGCGCCTCCCAGGGGGGGACTAGCGGTTCCTACGAGCAGTACTTC. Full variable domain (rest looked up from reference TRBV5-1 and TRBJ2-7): KAGVTQTPRYLIKTRGQQVTLSCSPISGHRSVSWYQQTPGQGLQFLFEYFSETQRNKGNFPGRFSGRQFSNSRSEMNVSTLELGDSALYLCASQGGTSGSYEQYFGPGTRLTVT.

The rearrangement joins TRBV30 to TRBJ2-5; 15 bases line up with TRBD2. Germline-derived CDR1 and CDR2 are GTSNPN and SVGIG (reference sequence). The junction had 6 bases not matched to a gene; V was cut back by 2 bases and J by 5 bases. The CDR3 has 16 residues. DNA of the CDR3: TGTGCCTGGAGTACCGGACTAGCGGGGGGGCGTGAGACCCAGTACTTC. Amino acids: CAWSTGLAGGRETQYF. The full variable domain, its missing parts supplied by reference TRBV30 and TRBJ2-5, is SQTIHQWPATLVQPVGSPLSLECTVEGTSNPNLYWYRQAAGRGLQLLFYSVGIGQISSEVPQNLSASRPQDRQFILSSKKLLLSDSGFYLCAWSTGLAGGRETQYFGPGTRLLVL.

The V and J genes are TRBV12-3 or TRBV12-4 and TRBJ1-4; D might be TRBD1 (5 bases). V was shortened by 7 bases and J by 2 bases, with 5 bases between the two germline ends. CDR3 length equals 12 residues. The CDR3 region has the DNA TGTGCCAGCAAGGGGACTAATGAAAAACTGTTTTTT. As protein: CASKGTNEKLFF.

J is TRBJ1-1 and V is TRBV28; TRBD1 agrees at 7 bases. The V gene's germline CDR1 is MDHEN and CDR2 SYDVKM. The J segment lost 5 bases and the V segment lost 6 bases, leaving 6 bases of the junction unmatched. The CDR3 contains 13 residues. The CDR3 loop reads CASSPQGRTEAFF. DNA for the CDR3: TGTGCCAGCAGCCCACAGGGGAGGACTGAAGCTTTCTTT.

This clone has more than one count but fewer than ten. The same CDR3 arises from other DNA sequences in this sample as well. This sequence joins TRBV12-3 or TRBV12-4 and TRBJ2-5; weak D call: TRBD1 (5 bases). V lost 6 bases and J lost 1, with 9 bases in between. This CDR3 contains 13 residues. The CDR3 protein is CASRPDSQETQYF. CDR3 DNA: TGTGCCAGCAGACCCGACAGCCAAGAGACCCAGTACTTC.

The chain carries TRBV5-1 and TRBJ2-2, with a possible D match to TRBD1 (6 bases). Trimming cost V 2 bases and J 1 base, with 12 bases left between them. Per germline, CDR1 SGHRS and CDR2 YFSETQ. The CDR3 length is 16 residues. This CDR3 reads CASSFQGSLNTGELFF. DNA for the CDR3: TGCGCCAGCAGCTTTCAGGGGAGCCTGAACACCGGGGAGCTGTTTTTT.

The CDR3 is CASSRDRANSPLHF. CDR3 coding DNA: TGTGCCAGCAGCCGGGACAGGGCTAATTCACCCCTCCACTTT. V is TRBV7-2 and J is TRBJ1-6, with 9 nucleotides matching TRBD1. The CDR3 is made up of 14 amino acids. Germline V gene data show CDR1 as SGHTA and CDR2 as FQGNSA. Trimming removed 5 bases from V and 6 bases from J; junction bases left unmatched: 2.

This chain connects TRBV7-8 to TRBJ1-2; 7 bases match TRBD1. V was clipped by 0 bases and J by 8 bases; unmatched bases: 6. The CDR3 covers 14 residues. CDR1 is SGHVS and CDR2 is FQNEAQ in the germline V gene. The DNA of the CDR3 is TGTGCCAGCAGCTTAGCGCGAGGGGGCGCAGGCTACACCTTC. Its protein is CASSLARGGAGYTF.

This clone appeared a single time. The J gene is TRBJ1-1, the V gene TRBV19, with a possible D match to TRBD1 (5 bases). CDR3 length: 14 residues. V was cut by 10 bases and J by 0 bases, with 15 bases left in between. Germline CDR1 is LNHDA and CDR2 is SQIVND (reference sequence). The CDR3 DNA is TGTGCCACCCGCGGGGGGGTTGTGAACACTGAAGCTTTCTTT. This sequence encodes CATRGGVVNTEAFF.

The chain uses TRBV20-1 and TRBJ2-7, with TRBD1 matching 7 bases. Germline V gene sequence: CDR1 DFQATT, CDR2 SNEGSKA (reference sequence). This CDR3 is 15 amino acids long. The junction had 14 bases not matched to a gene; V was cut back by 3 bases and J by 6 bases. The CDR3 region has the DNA TGCAGTGCTAGTATACAGGGGTCCGTAATCGGCGAGCAGTACTTC. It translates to CSASIQGSVIGEQYF.

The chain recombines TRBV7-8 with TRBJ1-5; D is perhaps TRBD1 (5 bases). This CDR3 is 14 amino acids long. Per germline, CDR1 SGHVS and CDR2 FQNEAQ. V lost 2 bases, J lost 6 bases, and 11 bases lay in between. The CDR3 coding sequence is TGTGCCAGCAGCTTAATCGGCAGGGTTCAGCCCCAGCATTTT. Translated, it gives CASSLIGRVQPQHF.

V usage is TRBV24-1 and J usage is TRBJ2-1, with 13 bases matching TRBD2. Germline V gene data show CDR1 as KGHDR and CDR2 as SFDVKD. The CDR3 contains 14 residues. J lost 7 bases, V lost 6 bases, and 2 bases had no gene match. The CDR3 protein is CATSRTSGGNEQFF. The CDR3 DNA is TGTGCCACCAGTCGGACTAGCGGGGGAAATGAGCAGTTCTTC.

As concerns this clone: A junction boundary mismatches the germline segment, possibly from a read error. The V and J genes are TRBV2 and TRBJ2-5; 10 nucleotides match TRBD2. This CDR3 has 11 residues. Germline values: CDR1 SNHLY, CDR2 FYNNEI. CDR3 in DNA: TGTGCCAGCAGCTTACGAGCGGGGGGGGACTTC. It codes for CASSLRAGGDF.

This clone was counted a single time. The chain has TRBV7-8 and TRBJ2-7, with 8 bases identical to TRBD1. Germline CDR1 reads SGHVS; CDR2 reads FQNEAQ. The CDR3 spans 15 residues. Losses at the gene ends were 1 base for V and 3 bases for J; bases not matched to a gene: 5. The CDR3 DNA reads TGTGCCAGCAGCTTAGGGACAGGGATGTACTACGAGCAGTACTTC. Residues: CASSLGTGMYYEQYF.

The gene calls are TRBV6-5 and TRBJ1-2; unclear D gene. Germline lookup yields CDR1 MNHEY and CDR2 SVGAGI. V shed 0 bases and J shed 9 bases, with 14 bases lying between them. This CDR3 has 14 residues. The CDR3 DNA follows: TGTGCCAGCAGTTACTCGAGTAAACAGAGAAGCTACACCTTC. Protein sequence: CASSYSSKQRSYTF.

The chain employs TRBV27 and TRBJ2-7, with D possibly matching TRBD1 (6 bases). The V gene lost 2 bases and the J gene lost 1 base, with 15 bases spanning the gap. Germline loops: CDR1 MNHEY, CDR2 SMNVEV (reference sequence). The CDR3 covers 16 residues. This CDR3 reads CASSLRPGVPSYEQYF. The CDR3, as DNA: TGTGCCAGCAGTTTACGGCCAGGGGTACCATCCTACGAGCAGTACTTC.

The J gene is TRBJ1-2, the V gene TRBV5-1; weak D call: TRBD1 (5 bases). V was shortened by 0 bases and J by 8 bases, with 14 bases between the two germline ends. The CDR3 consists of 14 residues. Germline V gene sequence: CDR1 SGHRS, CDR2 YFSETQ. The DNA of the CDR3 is TGCGCCAGCAGCTTGGTGACAGTTTCCAAGGGCTACACCTTC. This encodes CASSLVTVSKGYTF.

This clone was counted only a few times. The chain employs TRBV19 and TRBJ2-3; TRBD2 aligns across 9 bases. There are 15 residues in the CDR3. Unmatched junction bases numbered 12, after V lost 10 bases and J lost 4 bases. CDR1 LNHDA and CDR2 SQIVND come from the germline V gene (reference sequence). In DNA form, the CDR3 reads TGTGCCACACAACCGGGGACTAGCAGCGCAGATACGCAGTATTTT. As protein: CATQPGTSSADTQYF.

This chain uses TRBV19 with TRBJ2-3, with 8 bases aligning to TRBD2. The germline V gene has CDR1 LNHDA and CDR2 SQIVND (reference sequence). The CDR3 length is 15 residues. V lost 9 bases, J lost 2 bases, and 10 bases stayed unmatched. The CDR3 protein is CASWGAGETTDTQYF. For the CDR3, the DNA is TGTGCCAGCTGGGGAGCGGGAGAGACCACAGATACGCAGTATTTT.

CDR3 amino acids: CASSPPGQTSYGYTF. The CDR3 DNA reads TGTGCCAGCTCACCCCCGGGACAGACTTCCTATGGCTACACCTTC. The chain recombines TRBV18 with TRBJ1-2; 7 nucleotides align to TRBD1. Unmatched junction bases numbered 8, after V lost 3 bases and J lost 4 bases. The CDR3 has 15 residues. From germline, CDR1 is KGHSH and CDR2 LQKENI.

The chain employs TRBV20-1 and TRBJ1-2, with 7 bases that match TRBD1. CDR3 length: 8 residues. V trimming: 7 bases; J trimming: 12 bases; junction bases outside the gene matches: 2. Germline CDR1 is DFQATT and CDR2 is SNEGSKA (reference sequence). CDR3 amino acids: CSGQGNTF. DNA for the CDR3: TGCAGTGGACAGGGAAACACCTTC.